This T cell receptor (beta chain) was recovered during a study of shared clonotypes between healthy human individuals (dated by TCRdb to 2018 to 2020). Notes on the research overall: The cohort comprised a couple of women and a few men aged 18 to 49 years. For each donor, CD4 naive and CD4 memory were each run on three plates, CD8 naive on two plates, and CD8 memory on one plate. The study deeply sequenced blood TCR repertoires of about five healthy adults to estimate repertoire size and the extent of clonotype sharing between individuals. Libraries were prepared and TCR repertoires were sequenced by different laboratories using diverse techniques, in order to increase sequencing depth and limit assay-specific biases. Each donor's leukapheresis produced roughly between roughly 0.9 and 9 billion PBMCs. What the authors observed across the whole study: Rarefaction of sorted-subset datasets indicated incomplete sequencing despite the large sequencing depth. Sampling was restricted to blood, and TCR repertoires in tissue are likely to differ from TCR repertoires in blood. When a handful of donors were compared, the shared fraction of clonotypes was around 5% for naive CD4, around 3.6% for naive CD8, 2% to 2.5% for memory CD4, and approximately 0.4% for memory CD8. The small number of donors limited the genetic and exposure-history diversity represented. Larger estimated clonotype richness was generally found for naive subsets than for memory subsets. Based on pairwise subsampling, the degree of clonotype sharing among donors was expected to be affected by sequencing depth. Compared with non-shared clonotypes, clonotypes shared by all four sorted-subset donors had higher generation probabilities.

Concerning this clone: Its antigen is still unknown. Base quality data are lacking; no much larger clone is found one base away.

Using the deep immunoSEQ assay, multiplex PCR amplified TCR CDR3 regions from genomic DNA. For each cell subset, the extracted genomic DNA was distributed evenly across all wells of several immunoSEQ 96-well plates, and each plate served as one replicate. Each replicate PCR for sorted subsets received about 180 ng genomic DNA, equal to 30,000 or so T cell genomes. The purified libraries were quantified using a Qubit 3.0 fluorometer, sized with a Bioanalyzer 2100, and then quantified again using the KAPA Library Quantification kit. Every immunoSEQ 96-well plate was sequenced on a separate single-read 150-cycle Illumina NextSeq 550 flow cell. The original methods were these. Because the immunoSEQ output held only junctional sequences and lacked quality scores, the filtering could not match the filtering applied to full-length reads. To assign V/J genes and CDR3, sequences were annotated using PyIR, a Python wrapper for IgBLAST v1.9, with IMGT germline references. Reads were filtered out if the reads had weak V/J assignments (E-value above 1e-6), no CDR3, stop codons, out-of-frame junctions, or ambiguous translated residues. V3J clonotypes were defined as sequences sharing an identical inferred V gene, J gene, and CDR3 amino acid sequence. The percentage overlap between two repertoires was calculated by dividing the number of shared unique clonotypes by the size of the smaller repertoire. Three approaches were used to assess repertoire richness: RTK rarefaction, the Chao1 estimator, and Recon v2.1 estimates of unobserved clonotypes. OLGA was used to compute generation probabilities for all TCRbeta clonotypes that the gDNA method yielded from four donors. What TCRdb holds here is the immuneACCESS table cut down to in-frame rearrangements. Part of the clones is not present; checked against another copy, under half of the missing clones reflect an unresolved V gene, and the others are unexplained. D and trimming come from the DNA, and the V and J calls and clone size come from that table. The sample table contains approximately 2.1 million clones; only one count was recorded for 80% to 95% of them. Of the sample, 0.3% to 0.4% is held by the ten largest clones.

Donors were healthy HIV-negative adults with no recently reported acute infections or vaccinations. Every donor was a Caucasian adult residing in Nashville, Tennessee, USA. CD4+ T cells were enriched through magnetic negative selection, after which naive cells were positively selected on CD45RA and the remaining negative fraction served as the memory subset. After blood collection by leukapheresis, PBMCs were isolated using Ficoll-Histopaque density gradient centrifugation and then cryopreserved in the vapor phase of liquid nitrogen. Analytical flow cytometry was used to check the purity and quantity of each magnetically sorted T cell population. From each sorted fraction, genomic DNA was isolated and quantified by UV absorbance on a Nanodrop 2000c. This receptor was obtained from a man between 18 and 35 years old in good health. Some clones in this sample may be carry-over from other donors' samples. The specimen sequenced was naive CD4+ T cells from PBMCs. The sample's cell subset or site label, in plain terms: CD45RA+ positively selected.

The nucleotide sequence is TGTGCCAGCAGTGAAGTGAGGGGGGCCAACGTCCTGACTTTC. This yields the protein CASSEVRGANVLTF. Rearrangement joined TRBV2 to TRBJ2-6, with an unclear D gene assignment. The CDR3 has 14 amino acids, counting the end cysteine and phenylalanine. Only the CDR3 portion is preserved as DNA: 42 bases, with reading frame beginning at the first base. CDR1 SNHLY and CDR2 FYNNEI are derived from the germline V gene. V is cut by 1 base and J by 4 bases, and the space between the germline ends is 5 bases. The reference TRBV2 and TRBJ2-6 proteins fill in what lies around the CDR3, so the full variable domain reads EPEVTQTPSHQVTQMGQEVILRCVPISNHLYFYWYRQILGQKVEFLVSFYNNEISEKSEIFDDQFSVERPDGSNFTLKIRSTKLEDSAMYFCASSEVRGANVLTFGAGSRLTVL.